This T cell receptor beta chain appears in the sequencing data of a study of Ad26.COV2.S vaccination and SARS-CoV-2 variants. Study-level background: As a participant in COV1001, the donor was in the Ad26.COV2.S trial arm.

Treatment specified: roughly 18 received Ad26.COV2.S at low or high dose, single or two shots; roughly five received placebo; per-sample allocation not given. Day 63 following the first vaccine or placebo injection was when the samples were taken. The donor was a Boston adult aged 18-55 years. Points on this clone: Its specificity is unknown.

Germline CDR1 and CDR2: MNHEY and SVGAGI. With 8 bases removed from V and 6 bases from J, the gap between germline ends came to 20 bases. CDR3 length: 14 residues. Repertoires were generated with immunoSEQ multiplex PCR, while TCRdb's copy carries only in-frame clones and drops some. The sample lists roughly 410,000 clones; roughly four fifths were seen once. Study-wide results and limits: It was vaccine recipients, not placebo recipients, who had the higher spike-specific TCR breadth.

The clonotype comes from a person aged 18-65 years who received the Ad26.COV2.S COVID-19 vaccine or a placebo. The V gene is TRBV6-5, the J gene TRBJ2-7; D possibly uses TRBD1 or TRBD2 (5 bases each). This material consisted of peripheral blood, taken in a trial of Ad26.COV2.S vaccine versus placebo. For the CDR3, the DNA is TGTGCCAGCGCTCTTGGCCGGGGCCTCGGCGAGCAGTACTTC. It is translated as CASALGRGLGEQYF.